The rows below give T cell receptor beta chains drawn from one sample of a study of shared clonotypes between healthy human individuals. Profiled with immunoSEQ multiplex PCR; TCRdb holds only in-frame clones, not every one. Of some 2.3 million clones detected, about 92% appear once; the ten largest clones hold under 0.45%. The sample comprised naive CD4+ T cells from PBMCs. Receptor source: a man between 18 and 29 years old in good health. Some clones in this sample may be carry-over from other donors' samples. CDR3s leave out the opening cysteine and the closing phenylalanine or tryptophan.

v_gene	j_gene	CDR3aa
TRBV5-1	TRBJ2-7	ASKDTYEQY
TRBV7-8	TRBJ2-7	ASSAPGGGQIYEQY
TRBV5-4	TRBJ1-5	ASSLVAGDQPQH
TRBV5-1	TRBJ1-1	ASSLGTGVVTEAF
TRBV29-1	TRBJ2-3	SVCRGRADTQY
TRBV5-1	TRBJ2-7	ASSLFDSFSYEQY
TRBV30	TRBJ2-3	AWTKAGVPDTQY
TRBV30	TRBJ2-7	AWSGGYSSYEQY
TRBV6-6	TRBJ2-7	ASSYRDGTYEQY
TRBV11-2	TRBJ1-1	ASSSRQGGTEAF
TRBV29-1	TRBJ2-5	SVSPVLAETQY
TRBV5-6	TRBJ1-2	ASSSQGRVGYGYT
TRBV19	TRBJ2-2	ASTWAKRNTGELF
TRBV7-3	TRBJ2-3	ASSRTGTSGMSTDTQY
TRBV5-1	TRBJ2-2	ASSPGGAGGELF
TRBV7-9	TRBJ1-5	ASSSAFGVSNQPQH
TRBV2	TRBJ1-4	ASSGGTGAEKLF
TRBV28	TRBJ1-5	ASGRSERKRDQPQH